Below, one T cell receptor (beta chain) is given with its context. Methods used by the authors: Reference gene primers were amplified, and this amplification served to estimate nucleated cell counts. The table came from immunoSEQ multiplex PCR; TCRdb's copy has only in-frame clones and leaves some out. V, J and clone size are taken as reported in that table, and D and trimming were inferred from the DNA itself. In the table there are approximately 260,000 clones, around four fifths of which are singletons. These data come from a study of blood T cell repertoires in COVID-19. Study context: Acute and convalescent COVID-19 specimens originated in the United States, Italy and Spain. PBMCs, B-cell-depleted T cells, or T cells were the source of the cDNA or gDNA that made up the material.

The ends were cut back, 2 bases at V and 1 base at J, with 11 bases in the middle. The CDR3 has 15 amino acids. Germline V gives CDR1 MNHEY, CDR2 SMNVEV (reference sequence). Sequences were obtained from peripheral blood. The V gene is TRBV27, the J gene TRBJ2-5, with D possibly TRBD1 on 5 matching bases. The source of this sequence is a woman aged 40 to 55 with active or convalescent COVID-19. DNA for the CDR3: TGTGCCAGCAGTTTACTAGGCCAGGGCCAAGAGACCCAGTACTTC. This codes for CASSLLGQGQETQYF.